This record covers a single TCR beta chain. These data belong to a study of OX40 agonist ivuxolimab in advanced cancers. Trimming pared 3 bases from V and 0 bases from J, leaving 9 bases between. The CDR3 extends over 15 amino acids. Germline values: CDR1 SNHLY, CDR2 FYNNEI. Method: immunoSEQ multiplex PCR; TCRdb's copy keeps in-frame clones and lacks some. The sample has roughly 92,000 clones; 91% are singletons. The sample consisted of CD4+ or CD8+ T cells sorted from blood, taken in a trial of the OX40 agonist ivuxolimab. The sequence was collected from an adult with an advanced solid tumor such as melanoma, head and neck, liver or kidney cancer. This chain connects TRBV2 to TRBJ1-3, with D unclear. The CDR3 loop reads CASSDITNSGNTIYF. CDR3 coding DNA: TGTGCCAGCAGTGACATAACTAACTCTGGAAACACCATATATTTT.